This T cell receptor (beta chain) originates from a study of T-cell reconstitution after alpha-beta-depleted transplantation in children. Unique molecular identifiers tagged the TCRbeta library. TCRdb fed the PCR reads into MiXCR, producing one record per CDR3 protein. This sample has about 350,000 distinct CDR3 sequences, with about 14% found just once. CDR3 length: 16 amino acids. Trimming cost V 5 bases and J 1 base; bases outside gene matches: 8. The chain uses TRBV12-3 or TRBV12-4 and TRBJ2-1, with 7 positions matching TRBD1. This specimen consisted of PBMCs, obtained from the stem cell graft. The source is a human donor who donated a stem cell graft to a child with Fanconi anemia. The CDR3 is CASSPLGDSSYNEQFF. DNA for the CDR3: TGTGCCAGCAGTCCCTTGGGGGACAGTTCCTACAATGAGCAGTTCTTC.